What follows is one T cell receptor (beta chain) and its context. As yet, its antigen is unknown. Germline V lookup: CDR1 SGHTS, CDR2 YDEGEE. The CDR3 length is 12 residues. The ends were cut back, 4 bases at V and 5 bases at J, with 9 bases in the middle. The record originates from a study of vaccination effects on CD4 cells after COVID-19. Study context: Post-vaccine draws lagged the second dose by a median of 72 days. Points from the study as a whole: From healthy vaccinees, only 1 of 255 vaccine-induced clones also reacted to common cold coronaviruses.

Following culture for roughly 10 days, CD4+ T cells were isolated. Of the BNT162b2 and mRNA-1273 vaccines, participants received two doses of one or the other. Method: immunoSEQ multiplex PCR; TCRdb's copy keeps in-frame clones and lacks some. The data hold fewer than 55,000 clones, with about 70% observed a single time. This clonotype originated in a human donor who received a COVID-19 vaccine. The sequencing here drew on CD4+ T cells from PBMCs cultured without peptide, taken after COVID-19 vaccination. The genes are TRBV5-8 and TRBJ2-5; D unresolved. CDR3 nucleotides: TGTGCCAGCAGCGTGGGTATGGAGACCCAGTACTTC. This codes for CASSVGMETQYF.